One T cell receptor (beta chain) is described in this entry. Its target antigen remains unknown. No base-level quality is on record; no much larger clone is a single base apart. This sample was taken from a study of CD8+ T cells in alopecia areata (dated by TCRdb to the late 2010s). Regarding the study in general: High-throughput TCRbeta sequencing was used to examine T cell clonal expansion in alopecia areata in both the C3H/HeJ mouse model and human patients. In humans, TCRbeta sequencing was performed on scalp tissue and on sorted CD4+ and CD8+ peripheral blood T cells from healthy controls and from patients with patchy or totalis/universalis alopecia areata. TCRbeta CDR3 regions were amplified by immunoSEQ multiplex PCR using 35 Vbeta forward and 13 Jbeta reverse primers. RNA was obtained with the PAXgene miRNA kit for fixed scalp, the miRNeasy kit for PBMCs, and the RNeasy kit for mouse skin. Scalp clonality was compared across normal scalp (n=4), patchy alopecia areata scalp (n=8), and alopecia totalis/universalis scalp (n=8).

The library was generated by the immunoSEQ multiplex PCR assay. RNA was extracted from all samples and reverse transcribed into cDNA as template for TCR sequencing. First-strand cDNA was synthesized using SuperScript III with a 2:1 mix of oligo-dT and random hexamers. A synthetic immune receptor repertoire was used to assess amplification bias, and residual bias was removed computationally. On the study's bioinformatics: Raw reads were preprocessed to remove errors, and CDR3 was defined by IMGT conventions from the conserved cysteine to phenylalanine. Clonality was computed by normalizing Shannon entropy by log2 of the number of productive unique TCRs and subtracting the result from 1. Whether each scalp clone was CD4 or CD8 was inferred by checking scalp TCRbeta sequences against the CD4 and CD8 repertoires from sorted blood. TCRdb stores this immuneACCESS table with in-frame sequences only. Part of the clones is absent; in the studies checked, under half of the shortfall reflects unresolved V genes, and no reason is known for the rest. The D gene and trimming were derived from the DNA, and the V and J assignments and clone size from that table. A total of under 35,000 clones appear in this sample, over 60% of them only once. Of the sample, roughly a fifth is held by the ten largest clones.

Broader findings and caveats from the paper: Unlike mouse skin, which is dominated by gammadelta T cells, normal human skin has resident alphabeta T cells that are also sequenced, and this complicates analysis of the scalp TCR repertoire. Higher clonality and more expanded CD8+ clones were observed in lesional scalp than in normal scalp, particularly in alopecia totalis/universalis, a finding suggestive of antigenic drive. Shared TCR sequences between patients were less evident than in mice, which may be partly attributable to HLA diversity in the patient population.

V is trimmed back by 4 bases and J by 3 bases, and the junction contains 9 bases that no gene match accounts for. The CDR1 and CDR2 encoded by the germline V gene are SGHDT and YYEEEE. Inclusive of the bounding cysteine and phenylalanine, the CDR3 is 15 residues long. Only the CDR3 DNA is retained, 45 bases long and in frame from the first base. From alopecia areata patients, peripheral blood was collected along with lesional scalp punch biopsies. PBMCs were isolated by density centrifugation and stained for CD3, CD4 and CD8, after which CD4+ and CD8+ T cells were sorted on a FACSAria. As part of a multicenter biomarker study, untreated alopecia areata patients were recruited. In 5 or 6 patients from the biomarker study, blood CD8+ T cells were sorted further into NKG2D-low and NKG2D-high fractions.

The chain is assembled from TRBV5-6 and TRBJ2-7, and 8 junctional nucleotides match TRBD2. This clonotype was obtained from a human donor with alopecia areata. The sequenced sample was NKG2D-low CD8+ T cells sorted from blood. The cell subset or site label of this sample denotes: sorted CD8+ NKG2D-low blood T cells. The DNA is TGTGCCAGCAGCCACTGGACTAGCATAAACTACGAGCAGTACTTC. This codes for CASSHWTSINYEQYF.